The rows below give T cell receptor beta chains drawn from one sample of a study of cytomegalovirus exposure and HLA in healthy donors. Sequencing was performed with immunoSEQ multiplex PCR; in TCRdb, only in-frame clones are kept and a portion is missing. The table shows over 110,000 clones, with 85% to 90% occurring only once. Sequenced material: PBMCs. The receptors originated from a man between 18 and 35 years old in good health and CMV-seropositive. Each CDR3 is given with its conserved first and last residue. The D gene is left open where the match is weak. Size is omitted from some rows. Given values are once, few, many or a class for expanded clones.

V	size	D	J	CDR3	DNA
TRBV29-1	once	TRBD2	TRBJ2-1	CSVVGGAFNEQFF	TGCAGCGTTGTCGGGGGGGCCTTCAATGAGCAGTTCTTC
TRBV5-1	-	TRBD2	TRBJ2-1	CASSLSSSGSHEQFF	TGCGCCAGCAGCTTGAGCTCTAGCGGGAGCCATGAGCAGTTCTTC
TRBV27	once	-	TRBJ1-1	CASSLSPRTALMNTEAFF	TGTGCCAGCAGTTTATCCCCAAGGACAGCTCTTATGAACACTGAAGCTTTCTTT
TRBV30	-	-	TRBJ2-4	CAFIPRGTRIQYF	TGTGCCTTCATCCCCAGGGGAACACGCATTCAGTACTTC
TRBV6-1	-	TRBD1	TRBJ2-5	CASSIRRGLGETQYF	TGTGCCAGCAGTATCCGCAGGGGGCTCGGGGAGACCCAGTACTTC
TRBV7-2	once	TRBD2	TRBJ2-1	CASSLQGLADEQFF	TGTGCCAGCAGCTTACAGGGACTAGCCGATGAGCAGTTCTTC
TRBV18	few	-	TRBJ1-5	CASSPAQGTGQPQHF	TGTGCCAGCTCACCAGCACAGGGCACGGGTCAGCCCCAGCATTTT
TRBV19	-	-	TRBJ2-1	CASSISPSSAYNEQFF	TGTGCCAGTAGTATTTCTCCAAGCAGCGCCTACAATGAGCAGTTCTTC
TRBV12-2	once	-	TRBJ2-5	CASRLVRLSFQYF	TGTGCAAGTCGCTTAGTGCGCCTATCTTTCCAGTACTTC
TRBV5-4	-	-	TRBJ2-2	CASREWRGDNTGELFF	TGTGCCAGCAGGGAGTGGAGGGGCGATAACACCGGGGAGCTGTTTTTT
TRBV7-2	-	-	TRBJ2-7	CASSLAQTGKYF	TGTGCCAGCAGCTTAGCCCAGACAGGCAAGTACTTC
TRBV11-2	-	TRBD2	TRBJ2-5	CASSSLAVDYQETQYF	TGTGCCAGCAGCTCTCTAGCGGTAGATTACCAAGAGACCCAGTACTTC
TRBV5-1	-	-	TRBJ2-1	CASSPGHRQGNEQFF	TGCGCCAGCAGCCCGGGACATCGACAAGGGAATGAGCAGTTCTTC
TRBV6-1	-	TRBD1	TRBJ2-7	CASRNLDRAEQYF	TGTGCCAGCAGGAACCTCGACAGGGCTGAGCAGTACTTC
TRBV27	-	-	TRBJ2-2	CASRSGELFF	TGTGCCAGCAGGAGCGGGGAGCTGTTTTTT
TRBV6-5	-	-	TRBJ2-7	CASSYGGASSYEQYF	TGTGCCAGCAGTTACGGAGGGGCTAGCTCCTACGAGCAGTACTTC
TRBV7-2	many	-	TRBJ1-2	CASSFLRQKNYGYTF	TGTGCCAGCAGCTTTCTCCGACAGAAAAACTATGGCTACACCTTC
TRBV5-1	-	TRBD2	TRBJ2-1	CASSPRWSSGRADNEQFF	TGCGCCAGCAGCCCACGATGGAGTAGCGGGAGAGCAGACAATGAGCAGTTCTTC
TRBV30	-	-	TRBJ1-2	CAWIDRFYGYTF	TGTGCCTGGATTGACAGGTTCTATGGCTACACCTTC
TRBV7-8	-	TRBD2	TRBJ2-1	CASSGRDRGPRGDNEQFF	TGTGCCAGCAGCGGGAGGGACCGAGGGCCTCGGGGGGACAATGAGCAGTTCTTC
TRBV6-1	-	-	TRBJ2-1	CASSQTPTGYNEQFF	TGTGCCAGCAGTCAGACCCCGACAGGATACAATGAGCAGTTCTTC
TRBV30	once	TRBD2	TRBJ2-1	CAWGQGLGMGNEQFF	TGTGCCTGGGGCCAGGGACTAGGGATGGGCAATGAGCAGTTCTTC
TRBV27	few	-	TRBJ2-7	CASSSRQVNEQYF	TGTGCCAGCAGTTCCCGGCAGGTCAACGAGCAGTACTTC
TRBV9	-	-	TRBJ1-3	CASSVEAEPGDTIYF	TGTGCCAGCAGCGTAGAGGCCGAGCCGGGGGACACCATATATTTT
TRBV29-1	once	-	TRBJ2-6	CSVELAGANVLTF	TGCAGCGTTGAACTAGCGGGGGCCAACGTCCTGACTTTC
TRBV5-6	-	-	TRBJ2-1	CASSLFQGSFNEQFF	TGTGCCAGCAGCCTATTCCAGGGTTCATTCAATGAGCAGTTCTTC
TRBV7-9	-	TRBD1	TRBJ1-1	CASSAQGGTEAFF	TGTGCCAGCAGCGCACAGGGGGGCACTGAAGCTTTCTTT
TRBV6-6	-	-	TRBJ2-7	CASSYRYEQYF	TGTGCCAGCAGTTACCGGTACGAGCAGTACTTC
TRBV6-5	-	-	TRBJ1-6	CASSYSENSPLHF	TGTGCCAGCAGTTACTCAGAGAATTCACCCCTCCACTTT
TRBV7-2	-	-	TRBJ2-5	CASSRAMAGLVETQYF	TGTGCCAGCAGCCGCGCTATGGCAGGGTTGGTGGAGACCCAGTACTTC
TRBV5-4	-	-	TRBJ2-7	CASSIGNKAAYEQYF	TGTGCCAGCAGCATAGGTAACAAGGCGGCCTACGAGCAGTACTTC
TRBV13	-	-	TRBJ2-2	CASSSVPTGELFF	TGTGCCAGCAGCTCGGTTCCCACCGGGGAGCTGTTTTTT
TRBV28	-	TRBD2	TRBJ2-3	CASSHGLAGGAPTDTQYF	TGTGCCAGCAGTCACGGACTAGCGGGGGGCGCACCTACAGATACGCAGTATTTT
TRBV7-8	-	-	TRBJ2-7	CASSSTLQGSYEQYF	TGTGCCAGCAGCTCCACCCTACAGGGTTCCTACGAGCAGTACTTC
TRBV18	few	TRBD2	TRBJ2-2	CASSPRSGGSAGELFF	TGTGCCAGCTCACCACGGTCGGGCGGGAGTGCCGGGGAGCTGTTTTTT
TRBV19	-	-	TRBJ2-5	CASSIQLLQETQYF	TGTGCCAGTAGTATACAACTCCTGCAAGAGACCCAGTACTTC
TRBV11-2	once	TRBD2	TRBJ2-5	CASSNDGGRAETQYF	TGTGCCAGCAGCAATGATGGCGGGAGGGCTGAGACCCAGTACTTC
TRBV7-3	-	TRBD1	TRBJ2-1	CASSFAGQGGNEQFF	TGTGCCAGCAGCTTCGCGGGACAGGGGGGAAATGAGCAGTTCTTC
TRBV19	-	TRBD2	TRBJ2-1	CASSLGGSNEQFF	TGTGCCAGTAGTTTGGGCGGGAGCAATGAGCAGTTCTTC
TRBV11-2	-	TRBD2	TRBJ2-2	CASSWTSGGAGELFF	TGTGCCAGCAGCTGGACTAGCGGGGGGGCCGGGGAGCTGTTTTTT
TRBV30	few	-	TRBJ2-2	CAWSDGRSGELFF	TGTGCCTGGAGTGATGGCAGATCCGGGGAGCTGTTTTTT
TRBV6-1	-	-	TRBJ1-5	CASSEATATNQPQHF	TGTGCCAGCAGTGAAGCGACAGCCACTAATCAGCCCCAGCATTTT
TRBV2	-	TRBD1	TRBJ1-6	CASRGQGDNSPLHF	TGTGCCAGCAGGGGACAGGGGGATAATTCACCCCTCCACTTT
TRBV9	once	-	TRBJ1-1	CASSVEGEGPLSAFF	TGTGCCAGCAGCGTAGAGGGGGAGGGCCCTCTCTCAGCTTTCTTT
TRBV7-3	-	-	TRBJ2-3	CASSTMGGVGTDTQYF	TGTGCCAGCAGCACAATGGGGGGAGTCGGCACAGATACGCAGTATTTT
TRBV7-9	-	-	TRBJ1-4	CASSSEFGKLFF	TGTGCCAGCAGCTCCGAGTTCGGGAAACTGTTTTTT
TRBV18	-	-	TRBJ1-3	CASSPSVTSGNTIYF	TGTGCCAGCTCACCGTCGGTCACCTCTGGAAACACCATATATTTT
TRBV11-1	-	-	TRBJ2-1	CASSLARGTEQFF	TGTGCCAGCAGCTTAGCACGGGGGACTGAGCAGTTCTTC
TRBV7-3	-	TRBD2	TRBJ2-3	CASSPTPGRDDTQYF	TGTGCCAGCAGCCCCACCCCGGGGAGGGACGATACGCAGTATTTT
TRBV5-1	-	-	TRBJ1-1	CASRFRDNHMNTEAFF	TGCGCCAGCAGATTCCGGGACAACCACATGAACACTGAAGCTTTCTTT
TRBV5-6	-	-	TRBJ2-7	CASSAGVGSYEQYF	TGTGCCAGCAGCGCGGGTGTGGGATCCTACGAGCAGTACTTC
TRBV7-6	-	TRBD1	TRBJ2-1	CASSQIIPGQDYNEQFF	TGTGCCAGCAGCCAAATCATACCGGGACAGGACTACAATGAGCAGTTCTTC
TRBV7-3	-	-	TRBJ1-3	CASSSGHEGNTIYF	TGTGCCAGCAGCTCAGGACACGAGGGAAACACCATATATTTT
TRBV11-3	-	TRBD2	TRBJ2-4	CASSLDRPGTSLSKNIQYF	TGTGCCAGCAGCTTAGATCGCCCCGGGACTAGCTTGTCCAAAAACATTCAGTACTTC
TRBV7-9	-	-	TRBJ2-7	CAVPQGDSVNEQYF	TGTGCCGTCCCGCAAGGGGACTCCGTGAACGAGCAGTACTTC
TRBV6-6	-	TRBD1	TRBJ2-7	CASSYIQGAKYEQYF	TGTGCCAGCAGTTATATCCAGGGGGCGAAGTACGAGCAGTACTTC
TRBV10-3	-	TRBD2	TRBJ2-4	CAISEAGGLTIQYF	TGTGCCATCAGTGAGGCGGGGGGCCTCACCATTCAGTACTTC
TRBV30	-	TRBD1	TRBJ2-7	CAWRRGQGAWYEQYF	TGTGCCTGGAGGCGAGGGCAGGGGGCTTGGTACGAGCAGTACTTC
TRBV15	-	-	TRBJ1-5	CATSEGGNSNQPQHF	TGTGCCACCAGCGAGGGAGGAAATAGCAATCAGCCCCAGCATTTT
TRBV6-6	-	-	TRBJ1-3	CASSQGGSGNTIYF	TGTGCCAGCAGTCAAGGGGGCTCTGGAAACACCATATATTTT